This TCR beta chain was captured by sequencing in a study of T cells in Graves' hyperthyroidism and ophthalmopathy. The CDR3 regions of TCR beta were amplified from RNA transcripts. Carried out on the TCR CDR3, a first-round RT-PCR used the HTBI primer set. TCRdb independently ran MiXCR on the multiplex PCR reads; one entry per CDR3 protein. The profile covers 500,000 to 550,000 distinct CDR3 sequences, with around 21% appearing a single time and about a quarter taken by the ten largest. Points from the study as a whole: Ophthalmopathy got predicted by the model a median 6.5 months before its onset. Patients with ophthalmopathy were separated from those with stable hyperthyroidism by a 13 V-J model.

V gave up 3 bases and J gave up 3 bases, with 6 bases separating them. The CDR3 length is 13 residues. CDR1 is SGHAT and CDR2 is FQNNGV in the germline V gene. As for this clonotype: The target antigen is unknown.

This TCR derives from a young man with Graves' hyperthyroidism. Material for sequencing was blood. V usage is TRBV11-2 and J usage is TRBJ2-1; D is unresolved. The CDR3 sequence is CASSFDGYNEQFF. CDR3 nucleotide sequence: TGTGCCAGCAGCTTTGACGGCTACAATGAGCAGTTCTTC.